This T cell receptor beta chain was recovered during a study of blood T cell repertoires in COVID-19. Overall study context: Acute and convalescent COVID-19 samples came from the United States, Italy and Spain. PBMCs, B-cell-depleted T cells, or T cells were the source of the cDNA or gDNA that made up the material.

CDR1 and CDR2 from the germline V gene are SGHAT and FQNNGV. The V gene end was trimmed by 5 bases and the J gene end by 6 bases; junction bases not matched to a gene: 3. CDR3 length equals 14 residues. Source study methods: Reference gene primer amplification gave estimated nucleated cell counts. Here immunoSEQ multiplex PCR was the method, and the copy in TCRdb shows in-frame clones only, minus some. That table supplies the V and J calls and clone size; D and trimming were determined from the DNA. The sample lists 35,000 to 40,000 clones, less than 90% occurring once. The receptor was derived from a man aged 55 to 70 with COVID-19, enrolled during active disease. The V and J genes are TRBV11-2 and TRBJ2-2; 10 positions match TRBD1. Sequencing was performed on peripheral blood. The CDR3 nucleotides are TGTGCCAGCAGCACGACAGGGGGCGCCGGGGAGCTGTTTTTT. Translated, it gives CASSTTGGAGELFF.